This TCR beta chain was obtained from a study of CD4 T cells in relation to SARS-CoV-2 and coronaviruses. Study details: TCR beta CDR3s were sequenced after 10-day antigen culture of PBMCs. Negative control cultures got HIV-1 Nef peptides or no peptide.

Here immunoSEQ multiplex PCR was the method, and the copy in TCRdb shows in-frame clones only, minus some. The sample has 15,000 to 20,000 clones, around three quarters seen once. The CDR3 consists of 15 residues. CDR1 SGHNT and CDR2 YYREEE come from the germline V gene (reference sequence). V was pared by 3 bases and J by 0 bases, with 9 bases between. The unexposed donors gave CD4+ T cells in about 2011-2019, prior to COVID-19. CD4+ T cells were isolated from the cells after around 9 days of culture. Testing used SARS-CoV-2 S/N and four cold-coronavirus spikes on unexposed-donor CD4+ T cells, cells permitting. Regarding this clone: Its antigen is unidentified.

The specimen was CD4+ T cells from PBMCs, cultured in vitro. The genes are TRBV5-4 and TRBJ1-4; D unclear. The clonotype comes from a human donor in good health. CDR3 in amino acids: CASSSTDTTNEKLFF. CDR3 sequence (DNA): TGTGCCAGCAGCTCTACAGACACAACTAATGAAAAACTGTTTTTT. Drawing the rest from reference TRBV5-4 and TRBJ1-4, the complete variable domain is ETGVTQSPTHLIKTRGQQVTLRCSSQSGHNTVSWYQQALGQGPQFIFQYYREEENGRGNFPPRFSGLQFPNYSSELNVNALELDDSALYLCASSSTDTTNEKLFFGSGTQLSVL.